These T cell receptor beta chains were read from a single sample in a study of blood T cell repertoires in COVID-19. Generated by immunoSEQ multiplex PCR, the TCRdb table keeps only in-frame clones and is missing some. The table shows under 45,000 clones, with approximately 89% occurring only once. What was sequenced was peripheral blood. These receptors all stem from a human donor in a cohort sampled during active COVID-19. Both conserved end residues are part of each CDR3. The D gene is left open where the match is weak. Size is stated for part of the rows, as once, few or many counts, or as a class when the clone is expanded.

-,-,TRBV5-1,TRBJ2-7,TGCGCCAGCAGCGGCGGGTCCGGGACCAGGGGCGAGCAGTACTTC,CASSGGSGTRGEQYF
-,-,TRBV12-3/TRBV12-4,TRBJ1-6,TGTGCCAGCTCGGCAGGCTATAATTCACCCCTCCACTTT,CASSAGYNSPLHF
-,TRBD2,TRBV6-6,TRBJ2-3,TGTGCCAGCAGTCTCAAGGGGCTAGCGGGGACAGATACGCAGTATTTT,CASSLKGLAGTDTQYF
-,TRBD1,TRBV29-1,TRBJ2-1,TGCAGCGTTGGGACAGGGGGCTACAATGAGCAGTTCTTC,CSVGTGGYNEQFF
-,TRBD2,TRBV5-4,TRBJ2-1,TGTGCCAGCAGCTTGGGGGCGGGAGGGACCTACAATGAGCAGTTCTTC,CASSLGAGGTYNEQFF
-,TRBD1,TRBV5-1,TRBJ2-7,TGCGCCAGCAGCTTCCGGGACAGGGTAGGCGAGCAGTACTTC,CASSFRDRVGEQYF
once,TRBD1,TRBV5-8,TRBJ1-1,TGTGCCAGCAGCTTGGCCTACCCAGGGGGTGAAGCTTTCTTT,CASSLAYPGGEAFF
-,TRBD1,TRBV18,TRBJ2-3,TGTGCCAGCTCAACCGGGACAGTCACAGATACGCAGTATTTT,CASSTGTVTDTQYF
-,-,TRBV7-2,TRBJ2-7,TGTGCCAGCAGCTTATTGAGTTGGGAGCAGTACTTC,CASSLLSWEQYF
-,TRBD2,TRBV18,TRBJ2-4,TGTGCCAGCTCACCGATCGGGAGGGCCGCCAAAAACATTCAGTACTTC,CASSPIGRAAKNIQYF
-,-,TRBV2,TRBJ2-5,TGTGCCGGAAGCGTCCAGGGCCTCGGGGAGACCCAGTACTTC,CAGSVQGLGETQYF
-,-,TRBV2,TRBJ1-5,TGTGCCAGCAGTGTGGGGCTTTACGGTCAGCCCCAGCATTTT,CASSVGLYGQPQHF
few,TRBD1,TRBV3-1/TRBV3-2,TRBJ2-7,TGTGCCAGCAGCCAAGATTTTAAGTGGGGACAGTACTACGAGCAGTACTTC,CASSQDFKWGQYYEQYF
-,TRBD1,TRBV28,TRBJ1-1,TGTGCCAGCAGAGAGGGGGCCGGGAACACTGAAGCTTTCTTT,CASREGAGNTEAFF
-,TRBD2,TRBV7-7,TRBJ2-1,TGTGCTAGCAGTCAAGGGACTAGCGGGATAAATGAGCAGTTCTTC,CASSQGTSGINEQFF
few,TRBD2,TRBV5-1,TRBJ2-5,TGCGCCAGCAGCTTGCGGGCTAGCGGAGTTGGGGAGACCCAGTACTTC,CASSLRASGVGETQYF
-,-,TRBV6-5,TRBJ1-2,TGTGCCAGCAGTTACTCGCCCAGGGGTGAGGACTATGGCTACACCTTC,CASSYSPRGEDYGYTF
-,-,TRBV23-1,TRBJ2-5,TGCGCCAGCAGTCAATCGGACACGTCAGACCAAGAGACCCAGTACTTC,CASSQSDTSDQETQYF
once,TRBD2,TRBV19,TRBJ2-4,TGTGCCAGTAGTATCCCTAGCGGGGGGCTTGGCATTCAGTACTTC,CASSIPSGGLGIQYF
once,-,TRBV11-2,TRBJ1-6,TGTGCCAGCAGCTTAGTTGGAGGGGCGCTCCTCCACTTT,CASSLVGGALLHF
-,-,TRBV7-3,TRBJ1-5,TGTGCCAGCAGGTTTGGGTTAGAGGCCCAGCATTTT,CASRFGLEAQHF
-,-,TRBV6-5,TRBJ1-4,TGTGCCAGCACAAGGACAGCAACTAATGAAAAACTGTTTTTT,CASTRTATNEKLFF
-,TRBD2,TRBV5-1,TRBJ2-1,TGCGCCAGCAGCCCCAAAGCGGGAGGGCCCGGGAATGAGCAGTTCTTC,CASSPKAGGPGNEQFF
-,-,TRBV28,TRBJ2-5,TGTGCCAGCAGTCCCCGACTAGGAGGGACCCAGTACTTC,CASSPRLGGTQYF
-,TRBD2,TRBV5-6,TRBJ2-3,TGTGCCAGCAGCAGCCTGACTAGCGGGAGAACAGATACGCAGTATTTT,CASSSLTSGRTDTQYF
-,-,TRBV19,TRBJ2-1,TGTGCCAGTAGTAACCGGGTCAAAAAGGATACAGAGCAGTTCTTC,CASSNRVKKDTEQFF
-,TRBD2,TRBV28,TRBJ2-1,TGTGCCAGCAAGCGGGAGAGGTCCTACAATGAGCAGTTCTTC,CASKRERSYNEQFF
few,TRBD1,TRBV16,TRBJ2-7,TGTGCCAGCAGCCACGGACAGGTCTACGAGCAGTACTTC,CASSHGQVYEQYF
-,TRBD2,TRBV5-1,TRBJ2-5,TGCGCCAGCAGCCAGACTAGCGCCACAGAGACCCAGTACTTC,CASSQTSATETQYF
-,-,TRBV3-1/TRBV3-2,TRBJ2-1,TGTGCCAGCAGCATTCGACAGAGCCATTCCTACAATGAGCAGTTCTTC,CASSIRQSHSYNEQFF
-,-,TRBV9,TRBJ1-4,TGTGCCAGCAGCCCCCACCCCACGACAGGAGCTAATGAAAAACTGTTTTTT,CASSPHPTTGANEKLFF
-,TRBD1,TRBV5-4,TRBJ2-3,TGTGCCAGCAGTGGGACAGGGGCTATATCAGATACGCAGTATTTT,CASSGTGAISDTQYF
-,-,TRBV3-1/TRBV3-2,TRBJ2-1,TGTGCCAGCAGCCAAAGGACATCCGACCACAATGAGCAGTTCTTC,CASSQRTSDHNEQFF
-,-,TRBV5-1,TRBJ1-2,TGCGCCAGCAGCTTGGACAGAAGCTATGGCTACACCTTC,CASSLDRSYGYTF
-,TRBD1,TRBV6-5,TRBJ1-1,TGTGCCAGCAGTTACGGGACAGATGGTACTGAAGCTTTCTTT,CASSYGTDGTEAFF
once,-,TRBV28,TRBJ1-1,TGTGCCAGCAGCCTCAGGGTCGCTGAAGCTTTCTTT,CASSLRVAEAFF
medium-sized,TRBD1,TRBV7-2,TRBJ2-7,TGTGCCAGCAGCGACCCGACAGGGTCTCTAGGCGAGCAGTACTTC,CASSDPTGSLGEQYF
-,-,TRBV6-2/TRBV6-3,TRBJ1-2,TGTGCCAGCAGTTCCACAGGGAGCTATGGCTACACCTTC,CASSSTGSYGYTF
-,-,TRBV7-9,TRBJ1-1,TGTGCCAGCAGCTTAGCGCGGGGGGAGGGCACTGAAGCTTTCTTT,CASSLARGEGTEAFF
-,-,TRBV28,TRBJ1-3,TGTGCCAGCAGTCTTGGCTTATTCTCTGGAAACACCATATATTTT,CASSLGLFSGNTIYF
-,TRBD1,TRBV7-3,TRBJ2-7,TGTGCCAGCAGCTCAGGGGGACCGCTAGACGAGCAGTACTTC,CASSSGGPLDEQYF
-,-,TRBV5-5,TRBJ2-7,TGTGCCAGCAGCTTGGGCCCTCTGACAGCTCTGGAGCAGTACTTC,CASSLGPLTALEQYF
-,-,TRBV7-2,TRBJ2-2,TGTGCCAGCAAGCTGGCCCAGGGTGTCGGGGAGCTGTTTTTT,CASKLAQGVGELFF
-,TRBD1,TRBV3-1/TRBV3-2,TRBJ1-1,TGTGCCAGCAGCCAAGTTGGGACAGGGATCACTGAAGCTTTCTTT,CASSQVGTGITEAFF
-,TRBD1,TRBV6-5,TRBJ1-3,TGTGCCAGCAGGCCAGACAGGGACCCTGGAAACACCATATATTTT,CASRPDRDPGNTIYF
-,TRBD1,TRBV30,TRBJ2-7,TGTGCCTGGAACCGGGACAGGGGTTACGAGCAGTACTTC,CAWNRDRGYEQYF
-,-,TRBV7-9,TRBJ1-1,TGTGCCAGCAGCAAAGGGTGGGGGACTGGCACTGAAGCTTTCTTT,CASSKGWGTGTEAFF
few,-,TRBV6-2/TRBV6-3,TRBJ2-7,TGTGCCAGCAGTTACGGCGGGATCTCCTACGAGCAGTACTTC,CASSYGGISYEQYF
-,-,TRBV7-9,TRBJ1-4,TGTGCCAGCAGCTTATCGGGGGATAATGAAAAACTGTTTTTT,CASSLSGDNEKLFF
-,-,TRBV29-1,TRBJ1-1,TGCAGCGGGCGGGGGAACACTGAAGCTTTCTTT,CSGRGNTEAFF
-,-,TRBV15,TRBJ2-2,TGTGCCACCAGCAGAGATAGGGGACTCGAAGGGGAGCTGTTTTTT,CATSRDRGLEGELFF
few,-,TRBV6-2/TRBV6-3,TRBJ2-7,TGTGCCAGCAGTTACTCGAGCACAGACTCCTACGAGCAGTACTTC,CASSYSSTDSYEQYF
-,-,TRBV7-2,TRBJ2-7,TGTGCCAGCAGCTTAAGTGGGGGCTACTCCTACGAGCAGTACTTC,CASSLSGGYSYEQYF
-,-,TRBV3-1/TRBV3-2,TRBJ2-1,TGTGCCAGCAGCCAAGTCCACAGTGAGCAGTTCTTC,CASSQVHSEQFF
-,TRBD2,TRBV5-8,TRBJ2-5,TGTGCCAGCCCTCCGGGACTAGCGAGGTACCAAGAGACCCAGTACTTC,CASPPGLARYQETQYF